The 10 T cell receptor beta chains below all came from one sample that was sequenced in a study of breast tumors, draining lymph nodes, adjacent tissues. TCRdb reprocessed the multiplex PCR reads via MiXCR and lists one record per CDR3 protein. The sample has 17,000 or so distinct CDR3 sequences; under 70% are singletons. Sequenced sample: tumor-adjacent breast tissue. These receptors all come from a female donor with breast cancer. Some clones in this sample may be carry-over from other donors' samples.

This clonotype was counted ten times or more. The rearrangement links TRBV11-1 to TRBJ1-1, with a weak D call TRBD1 (6 bases). The V end lost 2 bases, the J end lost 7 bases, and 14 bases lay between the germline ends. This CDR3 spans 14 amino acids. Germline assignment: CDR1 SGHAT and CDR2 FQDESV (reference sequence). The CDR3, as DNA: TGTGCCAGCAGCTTATTCGTGGGGGGCGGTGAAGCTTTCTTT. Its protein product is CASSLFVGGGEAFF. Together with reference TRBV11-1 and TRBJ1-1, the CDR3 gives the full variable domain: EAEVAQSPRYKITEKSQAVAFWCDPISGHATLYWYRQILGQGPELLVQFQDESVVDDSQLPKDRFSAERLKGVDSTLKIQPAELGDSAMYLCASSLFVGGGEAFFGQGTRLTVV.

The V and J genes are TRBV20-1 and TRBJ1-4, with D possibly TRBD1 on 6 matching bases. The length of the CDR3 is 15 residues. V lost 5 bases and J lost 6, with 19 bases in between. Germline CDR1 DFQATT, CDR2 SNEGSKA (reference sequence). CDR3 sequence reads: CSAALWGRGDEKLFF. The DNA for the CDR3 is TGCAGTGCTGCCCTTTGGGGGCGGGGGGATGAAAAACTGTTTTTT.

The gene calls are TRBV29-1 and TRBJ2-5; D possibly corresponds to TRBD2 (5 bases). Germline values: CDR1 SQVTM, CDR2 ANQGSEA. The CDR3 is 13 amino acids. Trimming removed 3 bases from V and 6 bases from J, with 14 bases in between. The CDR3 reads CSVDGVTGKTQYF. CDR3 in DNA: TGCAGCGTTGACGGCGTAACGGGAAAGACCCAGTACTTC.

This clonotype was found many times. One base away lies a much larger clone, so this may be a sequencing read error. The V call is TRBV6-1, the J call TRBJ2-3; the D is unclear. This CDR3 region has 12 residues. Trimming took off 5 bases at V and 2 bases at J, with 5 bases between the two ends. Germline assignment: CDR1 MNHNS and CDR2 SASEGT. CDR3 in DNA: TGTGCCAGCAGTCCTACCACAGATACGCAGTATTTT. It codes for CASSPTTDTQYF.

The chain couples TRBV12-5 to TRBJ2-7, with D possibly being TRBD2 (5 bases). This CDR3 has 14 residues. CDR1 is LGHNT and CDR2 is FRNRAP in the germline V gene. This chain's CDR3 is CASGSPGWEYEQYV. The DNA of the CDR3 is TGTGCTAGCGGTTCGCCGGGGTGGGAATACGAGCAGTACGTC.

This clonotype came up once. J is TRBJ2-3 and V is TRBV19, with D possibly matching TRBD1 (6 bases). Germline V gene sequence: CDR1 LNHDA, CDR2 SQIVND (reference sequence). Trimming left V 5 bases short and J 4 bases short, with 13 bases between. This CDR3 region has 14 residues. CDR3 nucleotides: TGTGCCAGTAGTCGGGGCAGGGGCCCAGATACGCAGTATTTT. Translating it yields CASSRGRGPDTQYF.

This sequence joins TRBV3-1 and TRBJ1-3; D perhaps matches TRBD1 (5 bases). The CDR3 totals 14 residues. CDR1 and CDR2 from the germline V gene are LGHDT and YNNKEL (reference sequence). V was shortened by 5 bases and J by 0 bases, with 8 bases between the two germline ends. CDR3 amino acids: CASSFDSSGNTIYF. CDR3 in DNA: TGTGCCAGCAGCTTTGACAGCTCTGGAAACACCATATATTTT. Complete variable domain (other parts from reference TRBV3-1 and TRBJ1-3): DTAVSQTPKYLVTQMGNDKSIKCEQNLGHDTMYWYKQDSKKFLKIMFSYNNKELIINETVPNRFSPKSPDKAHLNLHINSLELGDSAVYFCASSFDSSGNTIYFGEGSWLTVV.

CDR3 coding DNA: TGTGCCAGCAGCTTAGCGGGACGGAATGAAAAACTGTTTTTT. Translated, it gives CASSLAGRNEKLFF. V usage is TRBV14 and J usage is TRBJ1-4; TRBD1 might be the D (5 bases). The CDR3 consists of 14 residues. CDR1 is SGHDN and CDR2 is FVKESK in the germline V gene. V was trimmed by 5 bases and J by 5 bases, leaving 12 bases between them.

By sample share, this clonotype is medium-sized (0.01 to 0.1%). At one end, the junction sequence differs from germline, possibly due to a read error. The chain links TRBV6-5 to TRBJ2-7; D is undetermined. Germline V CDR1 and CDR2: MNHEY, SVGAGI. The CDR3 consists of 13 residues. CDR3 sequence (DNA): TGTGCCAGCAGTCACTCGGGCTCCTACGAGCAGTACTTC. It specifies CASSHSGSYEQYF.

In its sample, this clonotype ranks as medium-sized. The genes are TRBV20-1 and TRBJ2-2, with D maybe TRBD1 (5 bases). Germline lookup yields CDR1 DFQATT and CDR2 SNEGSKA (reference sequence). V lost 5 bases and J 2 bases, leaving 12 bases between the germline ends. The CDR3 length is 14 residues. In nucleotides, the CDR3 is TGCAGTGCTTCCAGAGACAGAAACACCGGGGAGCTGTTTTTT. It yields the protein CSASRDRNTGELFF.